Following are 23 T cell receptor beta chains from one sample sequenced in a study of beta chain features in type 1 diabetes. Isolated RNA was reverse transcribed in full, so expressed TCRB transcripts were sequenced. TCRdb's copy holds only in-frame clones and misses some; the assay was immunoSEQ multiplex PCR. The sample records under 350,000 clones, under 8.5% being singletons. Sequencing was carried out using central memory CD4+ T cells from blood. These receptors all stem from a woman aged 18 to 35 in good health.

The CDR3 here is CAWSVLGGSPLHF. CDR3 nucleotides: TGTGCCTGGAGTGTACTCGGAGGTTCACCCCTCCACTTT. This chain links TRBV30 with TRBJ1-6; D is ambiguous. The length of the CDR3 is 13 residues. Germline V gene data show CDR1 as GTSNPN and CDR2 as SVGIG (reference sequence). The V end lost 0 bases, the J end lost 9 bases, and 9 bases lay between the germline ends.

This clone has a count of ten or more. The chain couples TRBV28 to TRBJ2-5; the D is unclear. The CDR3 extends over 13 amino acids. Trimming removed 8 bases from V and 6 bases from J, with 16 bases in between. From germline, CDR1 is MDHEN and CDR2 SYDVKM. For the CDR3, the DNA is TGTGCCAGCGGTCTCTCTCAGGAAAAGACCCAGTACTTC. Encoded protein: CASGLSQEKTQYF.

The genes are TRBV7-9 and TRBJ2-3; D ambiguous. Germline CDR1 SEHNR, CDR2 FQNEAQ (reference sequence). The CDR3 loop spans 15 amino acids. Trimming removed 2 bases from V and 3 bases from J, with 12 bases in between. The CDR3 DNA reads TGTGCCAGCAGCTTAATCACCCCACTAACAGATACGCAGTATTTT. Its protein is CASSLITPLTDTQYF.

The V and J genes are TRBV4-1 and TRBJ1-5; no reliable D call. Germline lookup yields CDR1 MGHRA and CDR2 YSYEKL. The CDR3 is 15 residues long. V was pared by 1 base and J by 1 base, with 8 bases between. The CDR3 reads CASSQGLGSNQPQHF. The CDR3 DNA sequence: TGCGCCAGCAGCCAAGGATTGGGGAGCAATCAGCCCCAGCATTTT.

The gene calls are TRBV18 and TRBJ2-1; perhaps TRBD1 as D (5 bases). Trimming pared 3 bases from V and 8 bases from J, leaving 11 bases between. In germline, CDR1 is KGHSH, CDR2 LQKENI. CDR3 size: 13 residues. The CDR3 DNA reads TGTGCCAGCTCACCCTCAAGGGGCGATGAGCAGTTCTTC. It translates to CASSPSRGDEQFF.

CDR3 DNA sequence: TGTGCCAGCAGCGATTCGGGACAGGGGAATCCCAAGACCCAGTACTTC. Its translation is CASSDSGQGNPKTQYF. The chain couples TRBV7-9 to TRBJ2-5, with TRBD1 matching 10 bases. CDR1 is SEHNR, CDR2 FQNEAQ, per germline (reference sequence). The CDR3 totals 16 residues. With V trimmed by 5 bases and J by 6 bases, 12 bases remained unmatched.

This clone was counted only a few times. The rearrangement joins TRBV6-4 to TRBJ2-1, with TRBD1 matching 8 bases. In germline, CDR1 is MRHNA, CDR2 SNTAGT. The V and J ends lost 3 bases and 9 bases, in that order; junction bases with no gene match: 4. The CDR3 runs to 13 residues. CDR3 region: CASSEQGVGEQFF. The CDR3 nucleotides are TGTGCCAGCAGTGAACAGGGGGTCGGTGAGCAGTTCTTC.

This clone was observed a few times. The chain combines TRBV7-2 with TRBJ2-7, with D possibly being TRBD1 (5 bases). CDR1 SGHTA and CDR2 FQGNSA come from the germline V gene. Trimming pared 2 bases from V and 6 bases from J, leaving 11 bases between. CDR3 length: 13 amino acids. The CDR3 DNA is TGTGCCAGCAGCTTAAAGGGGCATGCCGAGCAGTACTTC. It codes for CASSLKGHAEQYF.

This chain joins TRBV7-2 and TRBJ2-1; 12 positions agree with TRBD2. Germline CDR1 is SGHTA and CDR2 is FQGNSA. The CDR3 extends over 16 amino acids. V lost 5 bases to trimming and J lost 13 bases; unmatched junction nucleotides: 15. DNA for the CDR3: TGTGCCAGCAGCGCAATAGGGTCTAGCGGGAGGGCCGGTCAGTTCTTC. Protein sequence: CASSAIGSSGRAGQFF. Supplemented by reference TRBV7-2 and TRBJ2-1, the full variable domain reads GAGVSQSPSNKVTEKGKDVELRCDPISGHTALYWYRQSLGQGLEFLIYFQGNSAPDKSGLPSDRFSAERTGGSVSTLTIQRTQQEDSAVYLCASSAIGSSGRAGQFFGPGTRLTVL.

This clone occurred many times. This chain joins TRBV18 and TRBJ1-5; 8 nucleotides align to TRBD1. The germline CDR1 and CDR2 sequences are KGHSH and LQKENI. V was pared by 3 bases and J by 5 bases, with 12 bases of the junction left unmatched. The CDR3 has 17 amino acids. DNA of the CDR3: TGTGCCAGCTCACCGGTCGCTGGACAGGGATTGGATCAGCCCCAGCATTTT. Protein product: CASSPVAGQGLDQPQHF.

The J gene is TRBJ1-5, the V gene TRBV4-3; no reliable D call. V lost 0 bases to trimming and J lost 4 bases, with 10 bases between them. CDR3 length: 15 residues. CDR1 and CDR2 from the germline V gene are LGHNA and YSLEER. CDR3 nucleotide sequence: TGCGCCAGCAGCCAAGATGGCTCTGGGAATCAGCCCCAGCATTTT. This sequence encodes CASSQDGSGNQPQHF.

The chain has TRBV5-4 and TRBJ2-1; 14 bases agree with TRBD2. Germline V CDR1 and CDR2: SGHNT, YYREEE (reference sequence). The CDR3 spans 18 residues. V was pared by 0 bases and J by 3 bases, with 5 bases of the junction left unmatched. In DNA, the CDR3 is TGTGCCAGCAGCTTGGGTGGACTAGCGGGAGGTAACTACAATGAGCAGTTCTTC. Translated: CASSLGGLAGGNYNEQFF.

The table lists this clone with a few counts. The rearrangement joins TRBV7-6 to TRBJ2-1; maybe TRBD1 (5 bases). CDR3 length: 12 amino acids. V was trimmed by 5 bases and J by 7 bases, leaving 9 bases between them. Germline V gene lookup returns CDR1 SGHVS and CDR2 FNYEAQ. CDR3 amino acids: CASSLQGNEQFF. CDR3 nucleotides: TGTGCCAGCAGCCTCCAGGGAAATGAGCAGTTCTTC.

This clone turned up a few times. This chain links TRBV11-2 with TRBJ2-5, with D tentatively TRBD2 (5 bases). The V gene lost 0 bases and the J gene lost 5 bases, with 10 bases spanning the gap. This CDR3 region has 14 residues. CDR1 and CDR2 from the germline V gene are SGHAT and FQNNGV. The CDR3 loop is CASSLDVGGETQYF. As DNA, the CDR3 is TGTGCCAGCAGCTTAGACGTCGGCGGGGAGACCCAGTACTTC.

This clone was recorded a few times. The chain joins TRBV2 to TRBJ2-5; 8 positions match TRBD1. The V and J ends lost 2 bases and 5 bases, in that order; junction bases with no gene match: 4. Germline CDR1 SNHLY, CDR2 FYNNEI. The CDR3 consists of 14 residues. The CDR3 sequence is CASSEQGAGETQYF. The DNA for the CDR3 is TGTGCCAGCAGTGAACAGGGGGCAGGGGAGACCCAGTACTTC.

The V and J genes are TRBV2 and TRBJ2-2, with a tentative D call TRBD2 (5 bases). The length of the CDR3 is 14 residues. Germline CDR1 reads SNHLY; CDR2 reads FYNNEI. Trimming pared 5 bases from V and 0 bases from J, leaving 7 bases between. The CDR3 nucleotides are TGTGCCAGCAGTTTGGACTCGAACACCGGGGAGCTGTTTTTT. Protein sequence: CASSLDSNTGELFF.

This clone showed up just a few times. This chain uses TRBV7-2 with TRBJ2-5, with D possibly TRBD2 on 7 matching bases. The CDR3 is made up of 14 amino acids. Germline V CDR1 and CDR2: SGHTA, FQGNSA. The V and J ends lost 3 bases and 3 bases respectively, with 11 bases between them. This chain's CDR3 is CASSFGGQKETQYF. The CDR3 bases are TGTGCCAGCAGCTTCGGGGGGCAGAAAGAGACCCAGTACTTC.

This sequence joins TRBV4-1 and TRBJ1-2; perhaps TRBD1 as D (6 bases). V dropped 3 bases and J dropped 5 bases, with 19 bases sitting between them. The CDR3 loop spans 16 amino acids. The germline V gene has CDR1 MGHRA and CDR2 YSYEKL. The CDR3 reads CASSQRGAGAPYGYTF. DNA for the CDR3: TGCGCCAGCAGCCAGAGGGGGGCGGGGGCGCCGTATGGCTACACCTTC.

Written as DNA, the CDR3 is TGTGCCAGCAGCTCCTGGACCACCTACGAGCAGTACGTC. Translated, it gives CASSSWTTYEQYV. This chain connects TRBV11-2 to TRBJ2-7; D remains ambiguous. Germline CDR1 and CDR2: SGHAT and FQNNGV. This CDR3 spans 13 amino acids. Trimming left V 4 bases short and J 2 bases short, with 9 bases between.

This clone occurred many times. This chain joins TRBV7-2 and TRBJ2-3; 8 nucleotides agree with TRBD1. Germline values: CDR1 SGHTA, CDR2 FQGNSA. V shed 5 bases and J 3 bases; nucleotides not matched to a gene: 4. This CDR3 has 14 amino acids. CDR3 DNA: TGTGCCAGCAGCCCCTGGACAGGGACAGATACGCAGTATTTT. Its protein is CASSPWTGTDTQYF.

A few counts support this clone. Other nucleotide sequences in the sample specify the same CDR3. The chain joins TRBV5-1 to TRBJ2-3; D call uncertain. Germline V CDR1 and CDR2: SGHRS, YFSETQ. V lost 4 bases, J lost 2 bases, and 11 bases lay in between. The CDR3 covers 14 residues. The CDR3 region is CASSPDPNTDTQYF. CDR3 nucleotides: TGCGCCAGCAGCCCGGACCCTAACACAGATACGCAGTATTTT.

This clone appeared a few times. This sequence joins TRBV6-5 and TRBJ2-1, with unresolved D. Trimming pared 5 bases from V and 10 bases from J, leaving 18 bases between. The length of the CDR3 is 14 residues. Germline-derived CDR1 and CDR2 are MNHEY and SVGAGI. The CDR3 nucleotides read TGTGCCAGCAGTATATTCGGATCCTCTGCCGAGCAGTTCTTC. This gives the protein CASSIFGSSAEQFF.

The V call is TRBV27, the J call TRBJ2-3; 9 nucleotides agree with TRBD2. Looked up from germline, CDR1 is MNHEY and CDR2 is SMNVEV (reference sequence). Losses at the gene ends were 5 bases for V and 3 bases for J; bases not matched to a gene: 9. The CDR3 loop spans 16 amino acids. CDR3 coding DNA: TGTGCCAGCAGTCCCCGGGGAGCGGGAGGTACAGATACGCAGTATTTT. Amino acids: CASSPRGAGGTDTQYF.